The 19 T cell receptor beta chains in this list originate from one sample, sequenced in a study of spatial heterogeneity in lung cancer. Findings and caveats of the study: Tracking of tumor mutation counts was seen in expanded intratumoral alpha and beta TCR counts.

The time point was: sample taken at primary tumor resection. No antigen is known for these receptors. TCRdb analysed the 5' RACE reads with MiXCR anew, one entry per CDR3 protein. The sample has some 6,000 distinct CDR3 sequences, around 15% seen once. The sequenced sample was lung tumor tissue, obtained at surgery. The source of these receptors is a male donor with early-stage non-small cell lung cancer.

By sample share, this clonotype is medium-sized. This beta chain came through as a stray read in a library set up for alpha chains, and its size says little. The chain combines TRBV29-1 with TRBJ2-5; 8 bases agree with TRBD1. Germline lookup yields CDR1 SQVTM and CDR2 ANQGSEA. The CDR3 totals 13 residues. Trimming at V came to 6 bases and at J to 2 bases, leaving 5 bases not matched to a gene. Here the CDR3 DNA reads TGCAGCGTGGGCGGGACAGGTCAAGAGACCCAGTACTTC. Amino acid sequence: CSVGGTGQETQYF.

With respect to this clonotype: The library was prepared for alpha chains; this beta chain is a stray read, so its frequency means little. The rearrangement links TRBV4-3 to TRBJ2-7, with D uncertain. In germline, CDR1 is LGHNA, CDR2 YSLEER. The CDR3 is 12 residues long. Trimming shortened V by 1 base and J by 6 bases, and 7 bases separated the two germline ends. CDR3 in amino acids: CASSQGRTEQYF. The DNA of the CDR3 is TGCGCCAGCAGCCAAGGCCGGACCGAGCAGTACTTC.

This clonotype is medium-sized in the sample. Since the library was made to target alpha chains, this beta chain is a stray read and its abundance is not meaningful. The chain recombines TRBV6-1 with TRBJ1-4; TRBD1 agrees at 7 bases. The CDR3 runs 16 residues. CDR1 and CDR2 (germline): MNHNS, SASEGT. Trimming cost V 5 bases and J 7 bases; bases outside gene matches: 13. In nucleotides, the CDR3 is TGTGCCAGCAGTCCCCGACAGGGCGGATCAGGTGAAAAACTGTTTTTT. Protein product: CASSPRQGGSGEKLFF.

In its sample, this clonotype ranks as medium-sized. Because this beta chain is a stray read in a library intended to capture alpha chains, its abundance should not be given much weight. The V and J genes are TRBV3-1 and TRBJ2-7, with D perhaps TRBD2 (7 bases). In germline, CDR1 is LGHDT, CDR2 YNNKEL (reference sequence). V shed 4 bases and J shed 5 bases, with 18 bases lying between them. The CDR3 is 15 amino acids. The CDR3 DNA reads TGTGCCAGCAGCCCGACAAAGGGGGAGGGTGACGAGCAGTACTTC. This encodes CASSPTKGEGDEQYF.

As regards this clonotype: Because the library targeted alpha chains, this beta chain is an off-target read whose size means little. The rearrangement joins TRBV19 to TRBJ1-4; no reliable D call. The CDR3 runs 12 residues. V was trimmed by 9 bases and J by 8 bases, leaving 13 bases between them. Germline V gives CDR1 LNHDA, CDR2 SQIVND (reference sequence). The CDR3 DNA sequence: TGTGCCAGCCGCGGGAACTCGGAAAAACTGTTTTTT. Its protein is CASRGNSEKLFF.

This clonotype has at least ten counts. This beta chain is a stray sequence in a library constructed for alpha chains; its clone size is not meaningful. The chain joins TRBV27 to TRBJ2-7; D remains ambiguous. CDR3 length equals 14 residues. V was shortened by 6 bases and J by 7 bases, with 19 bases between the two germline ends. Germline values: CDR1 MNHEY, CDR2 SMNVEV (reference sequence). The CDR3 DNA reads TGTGCCAGCAGCCTCCTTCCCCCGACGGGTGAGCAGTACTTC. The encoded protein is CASSLLPPTGEQYF.

This clonotype qualifies as medium-sized (0.01 to 0.1%). This beta chain slipped into a library made for alpha chains as a stray read, so its size is not meaningful. J is TRBJ2-2 and V is TRBV5-5; 7 bases are shared with TRBD1. After removal of 4 bases from V and 0 bases from J, the junction contained 3 bases not matched to a gene. This CDR3 is 15 amino acids long. CDR1 and CDR2 from the germline V gene are SGHKS and YYEKEE (reference sequence). CDR3 sequence reads: CASSPGTANTGELFF. In DNA, the CDR3 is TGTGCCAGCAGCCCCGGGACAGCGAACACCGGGGAGCTGTTTTTT.

This clonotype appeared many times. The library was built for alpha chains, so this beta chain is an off-target read and its size means little. V is TRBV27 and J is TRBJ2-7, with TRBD2 matching over 12 bases. Losses at the gene ends were 6 bases for V and 6 bases for J; bases not matched to a gene: 12. Germline lookup yields CDR1 MNHEY and CDR2 SMNVEV (reference sequence). The CDR3 is 16 residues long. The CDR3 is CASSLIGLAGRREQYF. The CDR3, as DNA: TGTGCCAGCAGCCTAATTGGACTAGCGGGAAGGCGCGAGCAGTACTTC.

This clonotype appeared a few times. This beta chain is a stray read from a library made for alpha chains; its abundance is not meaningful. The J gene is TRBJ2-1, the V gene TRBV10-3; 10 positions agree with TRBD2. The CDR3 runs to 17 residues. The V gene's germline CDR1 is ENHRY and CDR2 SYGVKD. The junction had 6 bases not matched to a gene; V was cut back by 2 bases and J by 2 bases. The CDR3 protein is CAISESLLAGPYNEQFF. CDR3 nucleotide sequence: TGTGCCATCAGTGAGAGCCTACTAGCGGGACCCTACAATGAGCAGTTCTTC.

This clonotype is a singleton in its sample. A much more abundant neighbour one base away suggests this may be a read error. Within a library made for alpha chains, this beta chain is off target, and its count is uninformative. The V and J genes are TRBV2 and TRBJ2-3, with a possible D match to TRBD2 (5 bases). CDR3 length: 12 residues. Germline V gene lookup returns CDR1 SNHLY and CDR2 FYNNEI. CDR3 sequence reads: CVSARTLDTQYF. The CDR3 DNA reads as TGTGTCAGCGCCAGGACTTTAGATACGCAGTATTTT.

By sample fraction, this clonotype is medium-sized. The library was built for alpha chains, so this beta chain is an off-target read and its size means little. The CDR3 sequence is CASTYPLGTEAFF. CDR3 nucleotides: TGTGCCAGCACTTACCCCTTAGGCACTGAAGCTTTCTTT. The rearrangement uses TRBV12-3 or TRBV12-4 and TRBJ1-1; D gene unclear. This CDR3 region has 13 residues. V was trimmed by 7 bases and J by 4 bases, leaving 13 bases between them.

This clonotype is medium-sized (0.01 to 0.1%) by share. This beta chain was picked up by a library intended for alpha chains and is off target, so its count carries little meaning. The chain is built from TRBV7-9 and TRBJ2-7, with 13 bases matching TRBD2. CDR3 size: 15 residues. After removal of 6 bases from V and 6 bases from J, the junction contained 8 bases not matched to a gene. The germline gives CDR1 SEHNR, CDR2 FQNEAQ (reference sequence). This chain's CDR3 is CASRTGTSGKGEQYF. CDR3 nucleotide sequence: TGTGCCAGCAGGACCGGGACTAGCGGGAAGGGCGAGCAGTACTTC.

This clonotype showed up many times. This beta chain was picked up by a library intended for alpha chains and is off target, so its count carries little meaning. V and J are TRBV2 and TRBJ2-7; D unclear. With 4 bases removed from V and 6 bases from J, the gap between germline ends came to 7 bases. The CDR3 extends over 11 amino acids. Germline-derived CDR1 and CDR2 are SNHLY and FYNNEI. The CDR3 DNA reads TGTGCCAGCAGTGTCGGGTTCGAGCAGTACTTC. Protein: CASSVGFEQYF.

Comment on this clonotype: A much larger clone lies a single base off, so this may be a read error. This beta chain is an off-target read within a library intended for alpha chains, so its frequency means little. V is TRBV3-1 and J is TRBJ2-1; D possibly corresponds to TRBD2 (5 bases). Per the germline V gene, CDR1 is LGHDT and CDR2 is YNNKEL (reference sequence). The CDR3 runs to 15 residues. The CDR3 nucleotides read TGTGCCAGCAGCCAAGGGGCTAGCTCCTACAATGGGCAGTTCTTC. As protein: CASSQGASSYNGQFF.

Worth noting for this clonotype: This beta chain appears as a stray read in a library generated for alpha chains; its size is not informative. V and J are TRBV24-1 and TRBJ2-7; the match to TRBD1 covers 7 bases. Germline-derived CDR1 and CDR2 are KGHDR and SFDVKD. CDR3 length equals 15 residues. The V gene end was trimmed by 3 bases and the J gene end by 1 base; junction bases not matched to a gene: 5. The CDR3 sequence is CATSDTGAQSYEQYF. For the CDR3, the DNA is TGTGCCACCAGTGATACAGGGGCACAGTCCTACGAGCAGTACTTC.

In this sample, this clonotype turned up a few times. Within a library made for alpha chains, this beta chain is off target, and its count is uninformative. The V gene is TRBV10-2, the J gene TRBJ2-7; D unclear. The CDR3 runs 14 residues. Germline values: CDR1 WSHSY, CDR2 SAAADI. The ends were cut back, 6 bases at V and 2 bases at J, with 14 bases in the middle. DNA of the CDR3: TGCGCCAGCAGAAGGGCAGACGGCCCCTACGAGCAGTACTTC. The encoded protein is CASRRADGPYEQYF.

This clonotype is termed medium-sized. A library prepared for alpha chains yielded this beta chain as an off-target read; its size is of little meaning. The chain employs TRBV27 and TRBJ1-1; TRBD1 aligns across 7 bases. Germline V gene sequence: CDR1 MNHEY, CDR2 SMNVEV (reference sequence). V lost 7 bases, J lost 4 bases, and 6 bases stayed unmatched. This CDR3 is built from 13 residues. CDR3 DNA: TGTGCCAGCAATCGACAGGGAGGCACTGAAGCTTTCTTT. Translation: CASNRQGGTEAFF.

By share of the sample, this clonotype is medium-sized. Within a library made for alpha chains, this beta chain is off target, and its count is uninformative. V gene TRBV29-1 combines with J gene TRBJ2-1; D is perhaps TRBD1 (8 bases). Germline CDR1 and CDR2: SQVTM and ANQGSEA. The V gene lost 5 bases and the J gene lost 0 bases, with 14 bases spanning the gap. The CDR3 contains 15 residues. CDR3 residues: CSVHRGGHSYNEQFF. The DNA of the CDR3 is TGCAGCGTTCACAGGGGGGGACACTCCTACAATGAGCAGTTCTTC.

This clonotype has only a few counts. Little can be read into the size of this beta chain, an off-target read in a library designed for alpha chains. In DNA, the CDR3 is TGTGCCAGCAGTTCCAGTGGCTCTGGGGCCAACGTCCTGACTTTC. Translation: CASSSSGSGANVLTF. V and J are TRBV6-5 and TRBJ2-6; D gene uncertain. V was pared by 4 bases and J by 0 bases, with 7 bases between. CDR3 size: 15 residues. Germline CDR1 reads MNHEY; CDR2 reads SVGAGI.